Described below is a single T cell receptor beta chain sequence and its context. Its antigen is still unknown. Germline is not matched at one junction end, which may reflect a read error. The record originates from a study of circulating tumor DNA in untreated peripheral T-cell lymphoma. Overall study findings and caveats: In approximately 74% of patients, tumor-specific clonotypes were identified.

This tumor tissue came from a pretreatment baseline collection. The method was immunoSEQ multiplex PCR; TCRdb's version includes in-frame clones alone and lacks a portion of them. The table has 1,500 to 2,000 clones, around 87% seen once; the top ten hold about 76%. The clonotype originates from a human donor with peripheral T-cell lymphoma. What was sequenced was tumor tissue.

The CDR3 DNA is TGTGTCAGTGGGGCAGCCCGGGACTTGTTTTACTCCTACAATGAGCAGTTCTTC. Encoded protein: CVSGAARDLFYSYNEQFF. The chain links TRBV19 to TRBJ2-1; D is possibly TRBD2 (6 bases). The CDR3 runs 18 residues. Germline CDR1 LNHDA, CDR2 SQIVND (reference sequence).